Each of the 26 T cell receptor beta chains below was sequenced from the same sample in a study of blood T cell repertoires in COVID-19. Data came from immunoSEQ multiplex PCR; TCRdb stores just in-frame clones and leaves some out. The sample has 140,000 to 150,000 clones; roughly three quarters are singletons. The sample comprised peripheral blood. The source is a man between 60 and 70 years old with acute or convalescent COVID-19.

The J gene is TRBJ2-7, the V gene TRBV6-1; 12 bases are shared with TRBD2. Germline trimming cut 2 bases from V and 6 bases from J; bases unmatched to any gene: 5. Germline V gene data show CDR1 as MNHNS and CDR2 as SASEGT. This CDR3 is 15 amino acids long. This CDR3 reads CASSESLAGGREQYF. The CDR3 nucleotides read TGTGCCAGCAGTGAATCGCTAGCGGGAGGGCGCGAGCAGTACTTC.

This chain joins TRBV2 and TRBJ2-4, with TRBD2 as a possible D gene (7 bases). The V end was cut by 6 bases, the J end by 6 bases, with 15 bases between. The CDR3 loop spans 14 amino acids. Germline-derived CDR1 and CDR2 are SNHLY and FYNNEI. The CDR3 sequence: CASREGGTGNIQYF. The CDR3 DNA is TGTGCCAGCAGAGAGGGGGGGACGGGAAACATTCAGTACTTC. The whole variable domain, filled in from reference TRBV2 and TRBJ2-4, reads EPEVTQTPSHQVTQMGQEVILRCVPISNHLYFYWYRQILGQKVEFLVSFYNNEISEKSEIFDDQFSVERPDGSNFTLKIRSTKLEDSAMYFCASREGGTGNIQYFGAGTRLSVL.

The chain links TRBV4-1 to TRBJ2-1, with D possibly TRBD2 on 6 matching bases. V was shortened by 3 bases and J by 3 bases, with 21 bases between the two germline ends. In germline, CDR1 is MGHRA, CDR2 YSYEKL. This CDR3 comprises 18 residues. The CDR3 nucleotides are TGCGCCAGCAGCCACATGGTGGGGGGTCGGACGAACTACAATGAGCAGTTCTTC. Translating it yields CASSHMVGGRTNYNEQFF.

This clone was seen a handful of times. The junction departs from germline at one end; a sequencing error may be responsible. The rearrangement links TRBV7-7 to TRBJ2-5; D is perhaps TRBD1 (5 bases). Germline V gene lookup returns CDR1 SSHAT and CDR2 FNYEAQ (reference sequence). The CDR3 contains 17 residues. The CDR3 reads CASSLELSAGSVETQYF. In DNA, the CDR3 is TGTGCTAGCAGCTTAGAGTTGTCGGCAGGGTCGGTGGAGACCCAGTACTTC.

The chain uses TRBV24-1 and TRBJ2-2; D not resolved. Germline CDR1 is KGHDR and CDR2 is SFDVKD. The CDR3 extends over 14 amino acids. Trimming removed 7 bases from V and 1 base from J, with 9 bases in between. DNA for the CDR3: TGTGCCACCAGCTCAAGACTGAACACCGGGGAGCTGTTTTTT. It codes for CATSSRLNTGELFF.

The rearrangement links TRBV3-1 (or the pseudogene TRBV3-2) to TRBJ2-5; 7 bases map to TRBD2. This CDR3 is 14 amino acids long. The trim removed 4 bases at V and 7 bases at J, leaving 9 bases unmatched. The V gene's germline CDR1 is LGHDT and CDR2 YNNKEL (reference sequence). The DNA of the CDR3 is TGTGCCAGCAGCCCCTCATTTACTAGCGTGACCCAGTACTTC. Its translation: CASSPSFTSVTQYF.

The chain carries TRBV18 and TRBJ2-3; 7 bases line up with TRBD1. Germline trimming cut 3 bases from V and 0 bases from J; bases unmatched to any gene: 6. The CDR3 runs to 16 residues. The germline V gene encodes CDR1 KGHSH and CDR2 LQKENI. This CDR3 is CASSPVGTASTDTQYF. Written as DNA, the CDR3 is TGTGCCAGCTCACCGGTCGGGACAGCTAGCACAGATACGCAGTATTTT.

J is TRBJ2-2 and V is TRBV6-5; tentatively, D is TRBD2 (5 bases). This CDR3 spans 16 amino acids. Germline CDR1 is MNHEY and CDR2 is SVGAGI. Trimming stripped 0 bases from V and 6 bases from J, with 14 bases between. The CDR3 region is CASSYSILASAGELFF. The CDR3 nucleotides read TGTGCCAGCAGTTACTCGATTCTAGCCTCGGCCGGGGAGCTGTTTTTT.

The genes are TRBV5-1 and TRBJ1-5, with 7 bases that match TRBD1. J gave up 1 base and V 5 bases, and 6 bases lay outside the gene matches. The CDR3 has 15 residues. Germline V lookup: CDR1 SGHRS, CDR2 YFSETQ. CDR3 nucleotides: TGCGCCAGCAGAACAGGGACAGCGAGCAATCAGCCCCAGCATTTT. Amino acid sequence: CASRTGTASNQPQHF.

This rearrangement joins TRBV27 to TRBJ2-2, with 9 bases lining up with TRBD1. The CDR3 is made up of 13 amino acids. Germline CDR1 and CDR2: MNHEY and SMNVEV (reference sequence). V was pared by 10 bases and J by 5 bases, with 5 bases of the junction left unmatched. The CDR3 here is CAIGTGITGELFF. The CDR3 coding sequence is TGTGCCATTGGGACAGGGATAACCGGGGAGCTGTTTTTT.

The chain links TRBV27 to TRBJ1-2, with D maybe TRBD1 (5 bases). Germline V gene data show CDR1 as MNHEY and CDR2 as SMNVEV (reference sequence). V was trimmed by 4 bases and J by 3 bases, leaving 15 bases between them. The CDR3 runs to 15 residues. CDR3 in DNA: TGTGCCAGCAGTTCTGGGGCCGGGGGGTACTATGGCTACACCTTC. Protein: CASSSGAGGYYGYTF.

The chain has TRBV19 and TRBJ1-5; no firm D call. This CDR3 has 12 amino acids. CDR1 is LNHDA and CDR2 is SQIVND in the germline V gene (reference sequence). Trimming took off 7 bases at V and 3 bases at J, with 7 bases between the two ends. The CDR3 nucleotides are TGTGCCAGTAATGAGCTCAATCAGCCCCAGCATTTT. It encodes CASNELNQPQHF. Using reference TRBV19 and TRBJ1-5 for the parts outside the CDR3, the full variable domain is DGGITQSPKYLFRKEGQNVTLSCEQNLNHDAMYWYRQDPGQGLRLIYYSQIVNDFQKGDIAEGYSVSREKKESFPLTVTSAQKNPTAFYLCASNELNQPQHFGDGTRLSIL.

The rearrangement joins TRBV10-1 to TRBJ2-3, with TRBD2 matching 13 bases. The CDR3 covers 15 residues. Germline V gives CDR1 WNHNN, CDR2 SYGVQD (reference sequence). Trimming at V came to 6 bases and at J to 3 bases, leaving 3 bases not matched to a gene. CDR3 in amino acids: CASSPGLAGTDTQYF. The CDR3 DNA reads TGCGCCAGCAGCCCGGGACTAGCGGGGACAGATACGCAGTATTTT.

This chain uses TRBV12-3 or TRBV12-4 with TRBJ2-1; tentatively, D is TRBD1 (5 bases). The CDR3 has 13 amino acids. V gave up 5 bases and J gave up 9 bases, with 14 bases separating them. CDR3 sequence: CASSPRDMGEQFF. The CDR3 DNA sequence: TGTGCCAGCAGTCCCAGGGATATGGGTGAGCAGTTCTTC.

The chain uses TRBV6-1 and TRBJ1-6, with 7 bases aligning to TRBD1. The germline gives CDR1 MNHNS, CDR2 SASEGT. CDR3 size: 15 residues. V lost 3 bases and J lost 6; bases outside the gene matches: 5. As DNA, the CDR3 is TGTGCCAGCAGTGAGTCGGCAGGGGGTAATTCACCCCTCCACTTT. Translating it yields CASSESAGGNSPLHF.

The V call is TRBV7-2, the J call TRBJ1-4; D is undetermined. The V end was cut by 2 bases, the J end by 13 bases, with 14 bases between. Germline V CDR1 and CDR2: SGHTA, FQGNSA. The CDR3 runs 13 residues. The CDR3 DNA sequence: TGTGCCAGCAGCTTAAATGCCCACTTCGGACTGTTTTTT. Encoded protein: CASSLNAHFGLFF.

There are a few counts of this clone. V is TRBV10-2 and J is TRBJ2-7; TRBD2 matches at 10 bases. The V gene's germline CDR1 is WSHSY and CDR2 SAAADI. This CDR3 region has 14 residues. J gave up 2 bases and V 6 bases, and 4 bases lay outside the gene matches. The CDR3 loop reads CASSTSGATYEQYF. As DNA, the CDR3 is TGCGCCAGCAGCACTAGCGGGGCTACCTACGAGCAGTACTTC.

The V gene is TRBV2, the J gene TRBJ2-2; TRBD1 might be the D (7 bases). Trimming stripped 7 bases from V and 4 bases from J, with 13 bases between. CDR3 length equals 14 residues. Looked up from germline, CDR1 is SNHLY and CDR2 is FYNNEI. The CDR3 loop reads CASKEGAGTGELFF. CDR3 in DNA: TGTGCCAGCAAGGAGGGGGCGGGCACCGGGGAGCTGTTTTTT. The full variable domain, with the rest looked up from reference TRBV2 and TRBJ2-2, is EPEVTQTPSHQVTQMGQEVILRCVPISNHLYFYWYRQILGQKVEFLVSFYNNEISEKSEIFDDQFSVERPDGSNFTLKIRSTKLEDSAMYFCASKEGAGTGELFFGEGSRLTVL.

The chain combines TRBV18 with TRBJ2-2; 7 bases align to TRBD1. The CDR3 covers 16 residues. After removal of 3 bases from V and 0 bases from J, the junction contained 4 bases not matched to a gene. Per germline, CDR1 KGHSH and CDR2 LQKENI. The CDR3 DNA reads TGTGCCAGCTCACCGAGTCAGGGGGCGAACACCGGGGAGCTGTTTTTT. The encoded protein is CASSPSQGANTGELFF.

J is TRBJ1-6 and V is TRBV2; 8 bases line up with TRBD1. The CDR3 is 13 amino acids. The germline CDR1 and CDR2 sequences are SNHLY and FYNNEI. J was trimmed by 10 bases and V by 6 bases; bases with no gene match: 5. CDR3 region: CASRPDRGSPLHF. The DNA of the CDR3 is TGTGCCAGCAGACCCGACAGGGGATCACCCCTCCACTTT.

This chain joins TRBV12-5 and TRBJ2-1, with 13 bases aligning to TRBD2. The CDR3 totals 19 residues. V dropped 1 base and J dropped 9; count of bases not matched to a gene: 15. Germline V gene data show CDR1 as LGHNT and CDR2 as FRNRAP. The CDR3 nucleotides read TGTGCTAGTGGTTTGGACGGGTACAAAGGACTAGCGGGAGTGTTTGAGCAGTTCTTC. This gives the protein CASGLDGYKGLAGVFEQFF.

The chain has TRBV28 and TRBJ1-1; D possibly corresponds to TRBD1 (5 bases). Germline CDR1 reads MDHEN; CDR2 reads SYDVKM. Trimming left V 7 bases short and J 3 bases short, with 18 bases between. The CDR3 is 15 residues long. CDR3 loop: CASTPPSGVYTEAFF. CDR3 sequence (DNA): TGTGCCAGCACGCCCCCTTCGGGGGTGTACACTGAAGCTTTCTTT.

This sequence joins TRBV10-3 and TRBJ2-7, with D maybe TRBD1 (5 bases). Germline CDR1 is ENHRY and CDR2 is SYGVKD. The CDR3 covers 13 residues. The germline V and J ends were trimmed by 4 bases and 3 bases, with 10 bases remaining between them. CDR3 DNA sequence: TGTGCCATCAGTGGCGGACACCTCTACGAGCAGTACTTC. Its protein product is CAISGGHLYEQYF.

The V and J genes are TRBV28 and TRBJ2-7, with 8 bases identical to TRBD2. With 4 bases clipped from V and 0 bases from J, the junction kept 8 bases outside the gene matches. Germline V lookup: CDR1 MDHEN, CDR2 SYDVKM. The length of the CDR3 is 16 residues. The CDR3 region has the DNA TGTGCCAGCAGTTCGGGAGGGGGTGGGGGCTCCTACGAGCAGTACTTC. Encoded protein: CASSSGGGGGSYEQYF.

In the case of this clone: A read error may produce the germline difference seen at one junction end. CDR3 sequence (DNA): TGTGCCAGCCGGACAGGGGGCGACTCCCACGAGCAGTACTTC. Its translation: CASRTGGDSHEQYF. J is TRBJ2-7 and V is TRBV28; TRBD1 matches 11 bases. Germline V lookup: CDR1 MDHEN, CDR2 SYDVKM. The CDR3 is made up of 14 amino acids.

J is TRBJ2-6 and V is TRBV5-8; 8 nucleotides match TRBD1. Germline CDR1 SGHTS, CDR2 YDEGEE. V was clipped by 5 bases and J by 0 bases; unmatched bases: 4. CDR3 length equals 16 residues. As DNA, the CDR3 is TGTGCCAGCAGAAATACAGGGGGCTCTGGGGCCAACGTCCTGACTTTC. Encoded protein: CASRNTGGSGANVLTF.